This TCR beta chain was captured by sequencing in a study of PD-1 blockade in classical Hodgkin lymphoma. Study outcomes and limitations: Patients with an early start, nivolumab under 1 year after ASCT, were excluded. According to reports, newly diagnosed patients had lower baseline TCR diversity than healthy donors, and relapsed/refractory patients had lower baseline TCR diversity still.

Concerning this clone itself: Its antigen is still unknown.

Sample time point: cycle 4 day 1 (C4D1), after 5 to 7 weeks of nivolumab. With no exception, relapse followed autologous stem cell transplantation in all patients, and brentuximab vedotin exposure varied. The germline V gene encodes CDR1 MNHNS and CDR2 SASEGT. The CDR3 has 14 residues. With V trimmed by 6 bases and J by 6 bases, 8 bases remained unmatched. Using immunoSEQ multiplex PCR, the repertoire was profiled, and TCRdb retains in-frame clones only, with some absent. This table has 85,000 to 90,000 clones, over 75% appearing once. The receptor was isolated from a human donor with classical Hodgkin lymphoma. The source was peripheral blood mononuclear cells (PBMCs), collected before the fourth cycle of nivolumab. The chain links TRBV6-1 to TRBJ1-2; TRBD1 matches 9 bases. CDR3 protein: CASSEQGAMDGYTF. In DNA form, the CDR3 reads TGTGCCAGCAGCGAACAGGGGGCCATGGATGGCTACACCTTC.